Reported below is one T cell receptor beta chain. This record comes from a study of blood T cells in healthy people across ages. Trimming cost V 6 bases and J 3 bases; bases outside gene matches: 10. CDR1 is LNHDA and CDR2 is SQIVND in the germline V gene (reference sequence). The CDR3 runs 17 residues. Healthy Russian Caucasian donors spanned ages about 6 to 100 years. Extraction yielded at least 5.5 micrograms of total RNA per sample. A second PCR of about 6 to 12 cycles used a sample-barcoded 5' primer and a J-beta primer mix. TCRdb reprocessed the 5' RACE reads with MiXCR, giving one entry per CDR3 protein. The data contain 600,000 to 800,000 distinct CDR3 sequences, around 20% of them seen just once; the ten biggest clones take up roughly 3.7%.

The receptor's source is a man between 65 and 85 years old in good health. The sequenced material came from blood. The chain employs TRBV19 and TRBJ2-5, with 13 nucleotides matching TRBD2. The CDR3 reads CASRRLAGGSGEETQYF. DNA of the CDR3: TGTGCCAGTAGAAGACTAGCGGGAGGCAGTGGAGAAGAGACCCAGTACTTC.